A selection of T cell receptor beta chains follows, all from one sample in a study of CD8+ T cells in alopecia areata. Sequencing was performed with immunoSEQ multiplex PCR; in TCRdb, only in-frame clones are kept and a portion is missing. This table holds 110,000 or so clones, 45% to 70% found once. Sequences were obtained from CD8+ T cells sorted from blood. These receptors came from a human donor in good health. Both conserved end residues are part of each CDR3. The D gene is left open where the match is weak. Clone size is given for some rows only: seen once, a few or many times, or a class if the clone is expanded.

j_gene	d_gene	v_gene	abundance	CDR3nt	CDR3aa
TRBJ2-1	TRBD1	TRBV13	.	TGTGCCAGCAGCTTAGACGGGACAGGCTACAATGAGCAGTTCTTC	CASSLDGTGYNEQFF
TRBJ2-2	.	TRBV28	.	TGTGCCAGCAGTTGTTGTGCGAACACCGGGGAGCTGTTTTTT	CASSCCANTGELFF
TRBJ2-7	.	TRBV23-1	.	TGCGCCAGCAGTCAGTCTTCACAGACTACCTCCTACGAGCAGTACTTC	CASSQSSQTTSYEQYF
TRBJ2-7	TRBD1	TRBV7-8	.	TGTGCCAGCAGCTTATTTCGGGACAGGGTAACCTACGAGCAGTACTTC	CASSLFRDRVTYEQYF
TRBJ2-3	.	TRBV4-2	few	TGTGCCAGCAGCCAAGATGGGGCAGGGTTGCAGATCCCCACAGATACGCAGTATTTT	CASSQDGAGLQIPTDTQYF
TRBJ2-7	.	TRBV9	few	TGTGCCAGCAGCCCGGGGGATGCCTACGAGCAGTACTTC	CASSPGDAYEQYF
TRBJ1-1	.	TRBV2	.	TGTGCCAGCAGTGAAAGGGAAGGTTGGGGCACTGAAGCTTTCTTT	CASSEREGWGTEAFF
TRBJ2-2	.	TRBV28	few	TGTGCCAGCAGTTCCGGGGAGCTGTTTTTT	CASSSGELFF
TRBJ2-2	.	TRBV9	.	TGTGCCAGCAGCGTAGCGGGTGAGACGAACACCGGGGAGCTGTTTTTT	CASSVAGETNTGELFF
TRBJ2-2	TRBD1	TRBV29-1	.	TGCAGCGTTGAAGGCAGGGGGCTTTACACCGGGGAGCTGTTTTTT	CSVEGRGLYTGELFF
TRBJ1-5	.	TRBV30	.	TGTGCCTGGAGTGAGTCGCATTATAATCAGCCCCAGCATTTT	CAWSESHYNQPQHF
TRBJ1-4	.	TRBV28	.	TGTGCCAGCAGTGGGGGGCGCATGGTTAAACTGTTTTTT	CASSGGRMVKLFF
TRBJ2-1	.	TRBV5-6	.	TGTGCCAGCAGCTTGGGAAGGGGCAATGAGCAGTTCTTC	CASSLGRGNEQFF
TRBJ2-5	.	TRBV5-6	.	TGTGCCAGCAGCTGGGGGGACAGCCAAGAGACCCAGTACTTC	CASSWGDSQETQYF
TRBJ1-5	.	TRBV7-8	.	TGTGCCAGCAGCTTATCCAGCAATCAGCCCCAGCATTTT	CASSLSSNQPQHF
TRBJ2-7	TRBD1	TRBV2	.	TGTGCCAGCACCCCGGGACAGGGGGCGGACGAGCAGTACTTC	CASTPGQGADEQYF